This T cell receptor (beta chain) was sequenced in a study of blood T cell repertoires in COVID-19. Study at large: Acute and convalescent COVID-19 specimens originated in the United States, Italy and Spain. The cDNA or gDNA used as material had been derived from T cells, B-cell-depleted T cells, or PBMCs.

V lost 6 bases, J lost 4 bases, and 3 bases stayed unmatched. The CDR3 contains 11 residues. Germline V gives CDR1 DFQATT, CDR2 SNEGSKA (reference sequence). As handled by the study authors: Reference gene primer amplification yielded estimated nucleated cell counts. Method: immunoSEQ multiplex PCR; TCRdb's copy keeps in-frame clones and lacks some. V and J calls plus clone size are reproduced from that table; the DNA served to infer D and trimming. The sample lists 310,000 or so clones, more than 75% occurring once. Sequenced input: peripheral blood. The receptor comes from a woman younger than 45 who had recovered from COVID-19. The chain employs TRBV20-1 and TRBJ2-7, with TRBD2 matching 7 bases. The DNA for the CDR3 is TGCAGTGCCGGACTAGGGTACGAGCAGTACTTC. Residues: CSAGLGYEQYF.